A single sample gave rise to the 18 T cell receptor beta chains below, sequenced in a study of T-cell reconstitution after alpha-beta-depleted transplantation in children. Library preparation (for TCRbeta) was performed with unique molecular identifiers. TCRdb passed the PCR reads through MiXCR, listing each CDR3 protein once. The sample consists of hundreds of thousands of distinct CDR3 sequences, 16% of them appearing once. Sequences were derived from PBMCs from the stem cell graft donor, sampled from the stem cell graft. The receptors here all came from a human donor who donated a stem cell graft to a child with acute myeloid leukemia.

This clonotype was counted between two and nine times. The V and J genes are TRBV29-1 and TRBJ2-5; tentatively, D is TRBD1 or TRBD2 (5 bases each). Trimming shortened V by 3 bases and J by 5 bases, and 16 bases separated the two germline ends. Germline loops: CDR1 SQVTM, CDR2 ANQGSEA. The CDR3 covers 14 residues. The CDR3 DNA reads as TGCAGCGTTGAGACCGGGGTGGGACGGGAGACCCAGTACTTC. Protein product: CSVETGVGRETQYF.

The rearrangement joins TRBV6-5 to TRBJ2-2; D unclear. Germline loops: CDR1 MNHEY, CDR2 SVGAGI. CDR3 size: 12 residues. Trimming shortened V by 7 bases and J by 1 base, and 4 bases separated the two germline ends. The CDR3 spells CASKRNTGELFF. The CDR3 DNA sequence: TGTGCCAGCAAGCGGAACACCGGGGAGCTGTTTTTT.

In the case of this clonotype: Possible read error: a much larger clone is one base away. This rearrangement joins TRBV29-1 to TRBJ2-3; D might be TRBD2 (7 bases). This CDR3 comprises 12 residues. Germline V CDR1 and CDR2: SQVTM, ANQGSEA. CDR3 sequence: CSVRGDTDTQSF. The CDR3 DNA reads TGCAGCGTCCGGGGGGACACAGATACGCAGTCTTTT.

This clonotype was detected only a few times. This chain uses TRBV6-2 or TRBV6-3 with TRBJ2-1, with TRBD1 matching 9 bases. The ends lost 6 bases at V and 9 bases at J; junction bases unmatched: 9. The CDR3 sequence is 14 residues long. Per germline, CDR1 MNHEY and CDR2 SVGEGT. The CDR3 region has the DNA TGTGCCAGCAGAGGACAGGGGAGGGGGTTTGAGCAGTTCTTC. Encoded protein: CASRGQGRGFEQFF.

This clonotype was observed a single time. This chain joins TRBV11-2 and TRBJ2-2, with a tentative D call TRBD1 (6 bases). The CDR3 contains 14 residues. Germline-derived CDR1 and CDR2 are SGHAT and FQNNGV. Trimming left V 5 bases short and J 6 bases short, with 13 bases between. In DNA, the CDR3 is TGTGCCAGCAGCCTCGGACAGCTACCCGGGGAGCTGTTTTTT. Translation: CASSLGQLPGELFF. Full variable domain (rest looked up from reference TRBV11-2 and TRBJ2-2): EAGVAQSPRYKIIEKRQSVAFWCNPISGHATLYWYQQILGQGPKLLIQFQNNGVVDDSQLPKDRFSAERLKGVDSTLKIQPAKLEDSAVYLCASSLGQLPGELFFGEGSRLTVL.

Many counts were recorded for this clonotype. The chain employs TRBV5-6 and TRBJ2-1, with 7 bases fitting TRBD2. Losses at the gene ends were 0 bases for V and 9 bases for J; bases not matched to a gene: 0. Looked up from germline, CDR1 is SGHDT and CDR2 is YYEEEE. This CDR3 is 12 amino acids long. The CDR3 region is CASSLERGEQFF. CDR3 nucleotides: TGTGCCAGCAGCTTGGAGCGGGGTGAGCAGTTCTTC.

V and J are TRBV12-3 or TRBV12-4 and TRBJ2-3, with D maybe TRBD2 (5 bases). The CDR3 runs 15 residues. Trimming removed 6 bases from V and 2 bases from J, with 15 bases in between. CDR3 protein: CASSLSGLYTDTQYF. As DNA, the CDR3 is TGTGCCAGCAGCCTCAGCGGCCTTTACACAGATACGCAGTATTTT.

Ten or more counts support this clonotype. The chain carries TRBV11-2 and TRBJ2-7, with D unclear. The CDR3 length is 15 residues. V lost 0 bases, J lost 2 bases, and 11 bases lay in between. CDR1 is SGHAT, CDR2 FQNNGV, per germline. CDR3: CASSLEFGLTYEQYV. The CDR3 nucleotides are TGTGCCAGCAGCTTAGAGTTTGGCCTTACCTACGAGCAGTACGTC.

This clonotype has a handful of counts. For the CDR3, the DNA is TGTGCCAGCAGCTTGTCCCCGTCCTATAATTCACCCCTCCACTTT. This codes for CASSLSPSYNSPLHF. The chain links TRBV5-5 to TRBJ1-6, with D uncertain. CDR1 and CDR2 (germline): SGHKS, YYEKEE (reference sequence). V dropped 1 base and J dropped 1 base, with 6 bases sitting between them. The CDR3 loop spans 15 amino acids.

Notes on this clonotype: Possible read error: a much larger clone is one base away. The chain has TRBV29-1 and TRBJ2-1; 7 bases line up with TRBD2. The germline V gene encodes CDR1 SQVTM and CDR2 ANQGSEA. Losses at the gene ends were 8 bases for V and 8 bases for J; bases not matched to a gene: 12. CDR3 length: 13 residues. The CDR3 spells CSFVPRGGYEQFF. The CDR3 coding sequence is TGCAGCTTTGTACCACGGGGAGGGTATGAGCAGTTCTTC.

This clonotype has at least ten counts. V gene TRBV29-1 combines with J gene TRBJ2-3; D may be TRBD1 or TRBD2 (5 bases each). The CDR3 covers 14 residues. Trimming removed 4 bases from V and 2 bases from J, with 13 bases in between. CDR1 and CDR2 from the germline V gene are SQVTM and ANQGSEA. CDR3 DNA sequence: TGCAGCGTTGGGAAGTGGGGACCCACAGATACGCAGTATTTT. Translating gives CSVGKWGPTDTQYF.

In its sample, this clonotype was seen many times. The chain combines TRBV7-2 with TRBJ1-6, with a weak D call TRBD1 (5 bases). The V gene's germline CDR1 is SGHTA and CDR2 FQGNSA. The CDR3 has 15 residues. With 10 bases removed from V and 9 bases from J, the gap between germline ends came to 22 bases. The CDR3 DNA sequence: TGTGCCACTCGATCGGGGGGGACGGTTGGTTCACCCCTCCACTTT. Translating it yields CATRSGGTVGSPLHF.

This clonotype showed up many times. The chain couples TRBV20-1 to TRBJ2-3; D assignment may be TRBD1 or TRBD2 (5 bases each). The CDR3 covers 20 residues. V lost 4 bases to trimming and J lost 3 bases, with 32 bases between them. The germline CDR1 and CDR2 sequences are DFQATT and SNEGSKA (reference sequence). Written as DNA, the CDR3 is TGCAGTGCTACCTTCCCTCGGAGTCAGATCCGAGGGGTAAGGACAGATACGCAGTATTTT. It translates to CSATFPRSQIRGVRTDTQYF.

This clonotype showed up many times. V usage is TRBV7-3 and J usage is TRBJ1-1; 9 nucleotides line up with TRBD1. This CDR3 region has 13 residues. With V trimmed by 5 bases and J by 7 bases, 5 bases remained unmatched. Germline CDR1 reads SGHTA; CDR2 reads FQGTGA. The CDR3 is CASSQDRGSEAFF. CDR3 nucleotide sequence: TGTGCCAGCAGCCAGGACAGGGGCAGTGAAGCTTTCTTT.

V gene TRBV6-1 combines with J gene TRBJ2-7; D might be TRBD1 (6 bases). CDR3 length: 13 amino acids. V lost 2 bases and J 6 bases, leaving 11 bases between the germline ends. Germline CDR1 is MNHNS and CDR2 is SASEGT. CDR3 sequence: CASSELGAGEQYV. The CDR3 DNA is TGTGCCAGCAGTGAACTGGGGGCGGGCGAGCAGTACGTC.

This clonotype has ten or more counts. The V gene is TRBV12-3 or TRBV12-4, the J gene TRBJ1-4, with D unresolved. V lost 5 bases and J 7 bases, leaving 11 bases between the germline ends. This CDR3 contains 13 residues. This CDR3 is CASSPGKGEKLFF. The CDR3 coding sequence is TGTGCCAGCAGTCCTGGGAAGGGTGAAAAACTGTTTTTT.

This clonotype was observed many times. CDR3 bases: TGCAGTGCTCGTAGGGTAGAAAATGAGCAGTTCTTC. Encoded protein: CSARRVENEQFF. The V and J genes are TRBV20-1 and TRBJ2-1; D gene uncertain. V lost 5 bases, J lost 7 bases, and 12 bases lay in between. This CDR3 comprises 12 residues. The germline CDR1 and CDR2 sequences are DFQATT and SNEGSKA (reference sequence).

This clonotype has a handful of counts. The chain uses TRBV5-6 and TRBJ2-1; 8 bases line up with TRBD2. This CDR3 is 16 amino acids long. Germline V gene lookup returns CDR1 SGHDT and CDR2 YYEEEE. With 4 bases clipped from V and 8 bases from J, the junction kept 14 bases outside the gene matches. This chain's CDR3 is CASSLSLGGAQDEQFF. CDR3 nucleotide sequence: TGTGCCAGCAGCCTTTCCCTCGGGGGGGCTCAGGATGAGCAGTTCTTC.